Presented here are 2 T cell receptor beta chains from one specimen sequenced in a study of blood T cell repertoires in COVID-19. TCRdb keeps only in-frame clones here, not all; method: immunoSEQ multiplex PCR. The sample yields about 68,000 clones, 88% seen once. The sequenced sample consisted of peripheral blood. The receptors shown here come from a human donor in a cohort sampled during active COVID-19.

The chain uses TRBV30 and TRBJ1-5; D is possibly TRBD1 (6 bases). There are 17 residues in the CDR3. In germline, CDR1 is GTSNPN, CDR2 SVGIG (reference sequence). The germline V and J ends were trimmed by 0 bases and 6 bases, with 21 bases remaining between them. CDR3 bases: TGTGCCTGGAGTGTAGCCGCGAGGGGGACCCGGAGTCAGCCCCAGCATTTT. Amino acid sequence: CAWSVAARGTRSQPQHF.

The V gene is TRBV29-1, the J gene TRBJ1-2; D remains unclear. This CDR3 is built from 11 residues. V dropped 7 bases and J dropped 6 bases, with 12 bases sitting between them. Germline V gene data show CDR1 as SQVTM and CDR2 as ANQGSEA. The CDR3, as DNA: TGCAGCGCTGAGTACTCTAATGGCTACACCTTC. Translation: CSAEYSNGYTF.